This TCR beta chain was captured in a study of T-cell reconstitution after alpha-beta-depleted transplantation in children. Unique molecular identifiers were incorporated into the prepared TCRbeta library. Via MiXCR, TCRdb re-called the PCR reads, giving one row per CDR3 protein. The sample has about 490,000 distinct CDR3 sequences, 10% seen once; the top ten hold approximately 2%. The germline V gene encodes CDR1 SQVTM and CDR2 ANQGSEA. CDR3 length: 14 residues. V lost 4 bases to trimming and J lost 2 bases, with 15 bases between them. This clonotype was sampled from a child under 10 years old with inherited bone marrow failure, due to receive a stem cell transplant. The V and J genes are TRBV29-1 and TRBJ2-7; D may be TRBD2 (6 bases). Sequenced material: PBMCs, taken before TCRalphabeta/CD19-depleted stem cell transplant. CDR3 nucleotides: TGCAGCGTTGCTTTGGCTAGCGACCCCTACGAGCAGTACTTC. Residues: CSVALASDPYEQYF.